The T cell receptor beta chain described here comes from a study of control samples from healthy donors and cancer patients. Sequencing was performed with immunoSEQ multiplex PCR; in TCRdb, only in-frame clones are kept and a portion is missing. The table shows some 15,000 clones, with 85% to 95% occurring only once. The CDR3 spans 15 residues. The V gene lost 2 bases and the J gene lost 3 bases, with 11 bases spanning the gap. CDR1 is SGHKS, CDR2 YYEKEE, per germline (reference sequence). The sample consisted of PBMCs. The J gene is TRBJ1-4, the V gene TRBV5-5; the D is unclear. This clonotype was obtained from a man at least 80 years old with lung cancer. CDR3 protein: CASSLRTAANEKLFF. Here the CDR3 DNA reads TGTGCCAGCAGCTTAAGGACCGCAGCTAATGAAAAACTGTTTTTT.